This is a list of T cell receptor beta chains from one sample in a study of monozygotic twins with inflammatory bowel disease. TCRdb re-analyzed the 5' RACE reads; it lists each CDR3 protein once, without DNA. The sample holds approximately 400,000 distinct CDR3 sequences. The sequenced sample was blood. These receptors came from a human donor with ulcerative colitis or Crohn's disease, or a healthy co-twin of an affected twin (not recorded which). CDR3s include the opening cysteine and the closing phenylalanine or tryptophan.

cdr3_aa: CASSWYTGGGYGYTF; j_call: TRBJ1-2; v_call: TRBV5-4
cdr3_aa: CASSQVEFGTADF; j_call: TRBJ2-7; v_call: TRBV3-1
cdr3_aa: CASSPSGGGLTYEQYF; j_call: TRBJ2-7; v_call: TRBV5-1
cdr3_aa: CASSYTAFTDTQYF; j_call: TRBJ2-3; v_call: TRBV6-2/TRBV6-3
cdr3_aa: CASSGSGGPQETQYF; j_call: TRBJ2-5; v_call: TRBV25-1
cdr3_aa: CASSVPGQGVSGANVLTF; j_call: TRBJ2-6; v_call: TRBV4-2
cdr3_aa: CASGLRAYEQYF; j_call: TRBJ2-7; v_call: TRBV5-1
cdr3_aa: CASSYSGGASEKLFF; j_call: TRBJ1-4; v_call: TRBV6-5
cdr3_aa: CASSYGLTGSTEAFF; j_call: TRBJ1-1; v_call: TRBV7-2
cdr3_aa: CASSEPAGESQQYF; j_call: TRBJ2-7; v_call: TRBV5-4
cdr3_aa: CSAPIRRSGRNEQFF; j_call: TRBJ2-1; v_call: TRBV20-1
cdr3_aa: CSVEIPLVADTQYF; j_call: TRBJ2-3; v_call: TRBV29-1
cdr3_aa: CASSKLGSGSGSYNEQFF; j_call: TRBJ2-1; v_call: TRBV21-1
cdr3_aa: CAISDGQKETQYF; j_call: TRBJ2-5; v_call: TRBV10-3
cdr3_aa: CAWSGGTKLSYRGYTF; j_call: TRBJ1-2; v_call: TRBV30
cdr3_aa: CSVVETGREFYEQYF; j_call: TRBJ2-7; v_call: TRBV29-1
cdr3_aa: CASSQYLGTAYGQYF; j_call: TRBJ2-7; v_call: TRBV3-1
cdr3_aa: CASSNGRGNNEQFF; j_call: TRBJ2-1; v_call: TRBV6-5
cdr3_aa: CASRSLIVHEQYF; j_call: TRBJ2-7; v_call: TRBV27
cdr3_aa: CASSQSGIVAFF; j_call: TRBJ1-1; v_call: TRBV3-1
cdr3_aa: CASTAAASYFYEQYF; j_call: TRBJ2-7; v_call: TRBV6-1
cdr3_aa: CASSQWGGGADSPLHF; j_call: TRBJ1-6; v_call: TRBV4-1
cdr3_aa: CASSPPFVSGEKGRTQYF; j_call: TRBJ2-3; v_call: TRBV11-2
cdr3_aa: CASSPPGQIYEQYF; j_call: TRBJ2-7; v_call: TRBV5-1
cdr3_aa: CASSPGTSGSTDTQYF; j_call: TRBJ2-3; v_call: TRBV7-8
cdr3_aa: CSVTTSGVTDTQYF; j_call: TRBJ2-3; v_call: TRBV29-1
cdr3_aa: CASDKRGWTYEQYF; j_call: TRBJ2-7; v_call: TRBV28
cdr3_aa: CAISDPRGGTDTQYF; j_call: TRBJ2-3; v_call: TRBV10-3
cdr3_aa: CASSSRSGAPRDEKLFF; j_call: TRBJ1-4; v_call: TRBV11-2
cdr3_aa: CASRQGAQTYEQYF; j_call: TRBJ2-7; v_call: TRBV27